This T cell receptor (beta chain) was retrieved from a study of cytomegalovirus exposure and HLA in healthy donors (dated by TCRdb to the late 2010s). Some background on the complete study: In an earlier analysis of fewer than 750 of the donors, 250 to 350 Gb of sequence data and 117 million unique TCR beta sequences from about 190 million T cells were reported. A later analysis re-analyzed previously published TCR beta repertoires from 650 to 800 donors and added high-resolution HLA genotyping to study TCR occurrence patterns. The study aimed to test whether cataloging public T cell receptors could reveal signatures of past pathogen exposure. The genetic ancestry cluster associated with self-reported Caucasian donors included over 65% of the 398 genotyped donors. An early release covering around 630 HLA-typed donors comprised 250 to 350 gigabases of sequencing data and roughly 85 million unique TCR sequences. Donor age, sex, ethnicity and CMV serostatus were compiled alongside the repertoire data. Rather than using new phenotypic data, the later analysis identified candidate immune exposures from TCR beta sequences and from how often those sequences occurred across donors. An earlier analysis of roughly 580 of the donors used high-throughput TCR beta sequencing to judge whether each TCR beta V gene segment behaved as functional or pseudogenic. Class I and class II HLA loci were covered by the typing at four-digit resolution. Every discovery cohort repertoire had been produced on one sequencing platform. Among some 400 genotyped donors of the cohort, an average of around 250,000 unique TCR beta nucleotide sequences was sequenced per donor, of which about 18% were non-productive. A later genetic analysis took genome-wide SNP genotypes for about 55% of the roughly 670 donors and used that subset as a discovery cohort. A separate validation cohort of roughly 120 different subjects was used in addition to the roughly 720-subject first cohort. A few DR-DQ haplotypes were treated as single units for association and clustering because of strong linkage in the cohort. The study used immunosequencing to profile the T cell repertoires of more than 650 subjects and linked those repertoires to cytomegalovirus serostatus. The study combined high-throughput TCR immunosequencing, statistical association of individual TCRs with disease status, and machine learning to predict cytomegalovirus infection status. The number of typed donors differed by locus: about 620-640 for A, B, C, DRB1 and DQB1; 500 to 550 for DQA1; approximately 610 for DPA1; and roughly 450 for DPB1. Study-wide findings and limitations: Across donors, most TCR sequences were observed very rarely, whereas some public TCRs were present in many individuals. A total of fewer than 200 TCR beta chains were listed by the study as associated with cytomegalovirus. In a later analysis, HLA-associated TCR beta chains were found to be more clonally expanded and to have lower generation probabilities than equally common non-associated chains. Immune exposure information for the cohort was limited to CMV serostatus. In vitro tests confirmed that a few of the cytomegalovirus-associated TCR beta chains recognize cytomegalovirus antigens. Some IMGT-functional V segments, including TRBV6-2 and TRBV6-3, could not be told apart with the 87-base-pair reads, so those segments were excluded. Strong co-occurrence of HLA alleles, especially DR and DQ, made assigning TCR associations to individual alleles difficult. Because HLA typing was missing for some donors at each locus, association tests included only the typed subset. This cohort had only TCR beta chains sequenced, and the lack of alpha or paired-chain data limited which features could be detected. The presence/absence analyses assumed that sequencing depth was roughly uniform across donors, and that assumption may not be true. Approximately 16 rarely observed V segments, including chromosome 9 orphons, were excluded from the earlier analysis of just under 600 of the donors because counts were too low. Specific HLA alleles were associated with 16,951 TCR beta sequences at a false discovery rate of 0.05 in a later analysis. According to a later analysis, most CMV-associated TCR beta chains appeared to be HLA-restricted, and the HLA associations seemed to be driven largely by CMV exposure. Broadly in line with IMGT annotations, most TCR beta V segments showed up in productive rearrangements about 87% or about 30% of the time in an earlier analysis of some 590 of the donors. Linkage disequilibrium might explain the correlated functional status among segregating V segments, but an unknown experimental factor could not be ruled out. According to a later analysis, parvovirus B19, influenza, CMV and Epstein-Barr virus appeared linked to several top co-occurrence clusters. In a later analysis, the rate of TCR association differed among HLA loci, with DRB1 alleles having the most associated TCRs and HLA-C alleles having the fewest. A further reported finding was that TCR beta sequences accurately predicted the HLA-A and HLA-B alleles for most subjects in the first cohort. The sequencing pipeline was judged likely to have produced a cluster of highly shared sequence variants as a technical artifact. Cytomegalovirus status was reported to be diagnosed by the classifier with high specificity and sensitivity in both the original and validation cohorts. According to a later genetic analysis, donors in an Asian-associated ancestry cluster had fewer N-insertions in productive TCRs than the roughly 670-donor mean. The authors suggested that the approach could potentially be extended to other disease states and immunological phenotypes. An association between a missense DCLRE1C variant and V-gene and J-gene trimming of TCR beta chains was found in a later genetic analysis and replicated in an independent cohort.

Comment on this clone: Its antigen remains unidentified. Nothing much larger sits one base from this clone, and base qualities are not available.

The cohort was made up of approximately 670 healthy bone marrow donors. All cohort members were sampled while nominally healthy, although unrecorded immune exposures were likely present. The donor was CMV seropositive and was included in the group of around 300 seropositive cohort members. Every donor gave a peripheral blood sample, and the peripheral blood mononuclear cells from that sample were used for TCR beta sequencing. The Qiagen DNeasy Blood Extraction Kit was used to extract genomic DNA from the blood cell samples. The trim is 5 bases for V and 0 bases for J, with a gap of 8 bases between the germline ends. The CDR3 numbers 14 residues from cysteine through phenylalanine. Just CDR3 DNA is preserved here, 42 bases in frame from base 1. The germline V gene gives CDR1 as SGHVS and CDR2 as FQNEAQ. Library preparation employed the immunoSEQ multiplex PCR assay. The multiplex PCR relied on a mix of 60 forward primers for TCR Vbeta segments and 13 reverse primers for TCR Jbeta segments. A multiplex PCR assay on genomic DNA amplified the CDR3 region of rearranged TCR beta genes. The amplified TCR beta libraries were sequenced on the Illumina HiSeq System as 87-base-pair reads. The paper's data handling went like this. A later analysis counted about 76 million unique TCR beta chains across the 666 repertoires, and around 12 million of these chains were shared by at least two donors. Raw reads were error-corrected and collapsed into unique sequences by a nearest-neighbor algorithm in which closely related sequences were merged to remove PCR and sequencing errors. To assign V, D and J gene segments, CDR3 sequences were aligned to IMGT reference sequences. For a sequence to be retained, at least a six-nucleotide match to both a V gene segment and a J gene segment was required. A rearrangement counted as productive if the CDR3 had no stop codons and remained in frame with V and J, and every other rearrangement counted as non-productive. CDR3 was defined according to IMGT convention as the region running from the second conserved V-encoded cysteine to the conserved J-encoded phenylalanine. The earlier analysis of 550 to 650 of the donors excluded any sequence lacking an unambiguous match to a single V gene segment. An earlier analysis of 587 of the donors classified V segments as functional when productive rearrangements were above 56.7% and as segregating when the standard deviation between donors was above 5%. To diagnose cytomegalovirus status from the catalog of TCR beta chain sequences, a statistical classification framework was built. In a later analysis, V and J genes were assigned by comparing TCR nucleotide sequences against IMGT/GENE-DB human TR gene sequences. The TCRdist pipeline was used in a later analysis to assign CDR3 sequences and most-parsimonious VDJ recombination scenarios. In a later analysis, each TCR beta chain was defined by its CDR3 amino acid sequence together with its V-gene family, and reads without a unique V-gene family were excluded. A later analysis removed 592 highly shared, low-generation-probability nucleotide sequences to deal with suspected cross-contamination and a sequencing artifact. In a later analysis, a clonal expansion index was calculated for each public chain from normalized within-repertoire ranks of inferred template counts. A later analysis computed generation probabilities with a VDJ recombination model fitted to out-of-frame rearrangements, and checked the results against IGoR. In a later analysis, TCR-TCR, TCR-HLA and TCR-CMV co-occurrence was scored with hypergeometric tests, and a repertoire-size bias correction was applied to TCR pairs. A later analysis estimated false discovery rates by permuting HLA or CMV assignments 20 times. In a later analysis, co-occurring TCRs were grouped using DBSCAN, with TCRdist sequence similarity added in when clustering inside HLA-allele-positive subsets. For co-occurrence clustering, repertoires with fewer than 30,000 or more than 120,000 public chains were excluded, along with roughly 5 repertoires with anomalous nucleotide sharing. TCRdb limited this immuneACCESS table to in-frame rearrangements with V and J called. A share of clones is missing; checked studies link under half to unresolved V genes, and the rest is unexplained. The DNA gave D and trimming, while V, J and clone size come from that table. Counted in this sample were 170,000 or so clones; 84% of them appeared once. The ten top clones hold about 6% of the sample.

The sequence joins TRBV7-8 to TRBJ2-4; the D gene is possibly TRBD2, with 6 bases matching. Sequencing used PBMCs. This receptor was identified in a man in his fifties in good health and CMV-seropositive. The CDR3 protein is CASSEGLAKNIQYF. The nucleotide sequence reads TGTGCCAGCAGCGAGGGACTAGCCAAAAACATTCAGTACTTC.